This TCR beta chain was profiled in a study of Graves' ophthalmopathy and Graves' hyperthyroidism. RNA transcripts provided the template for amplifying TCR beta CDR3 regions. An initial RT-PCR round employing HTBI primers preceded a second-round multiplex PCR. In TCRdb, the multiplex PCR reads were re-called with MiXCR into one record per CDR3 protein. The sample has 650,000 to 800,000 distinct CDR3 sequences; just over 40% are singletons. CAS ≥3, NOSPECS ≥4, moderate-to-severe activity and duration under 3 months marked donors with ophthalmopathy. With regard to this clonotype: Its antigen is not identified.

Study observations and caveats: Most thyroid clonotypes expanded beyond 0.001 frequency were also found in blood. With a specificity of roughly 72% and a sensitivity of 60% to 71%, the model predicted ophthalmopathy progression.

Germline CDR1 is SQVTM and CDR2 is ANQGSEA. Between the trimmed V and J ends, which lost 2 bases and 4 bases, there was a span of 3 bases. CDR3 length equals 12 residues. This clonotype originated in an adult man with Graves' ophthalmopathy. Sequencing was done on a sample of peripheral blood. The chain uses TRBV29-1 and TRBJ2-6; D uncertain. Here the CDR3 DNA reads TGCAGCGTTGAAACAGGGGCCAACGTCCTGACTTTC. Protein product: CSVETGANVLTF.